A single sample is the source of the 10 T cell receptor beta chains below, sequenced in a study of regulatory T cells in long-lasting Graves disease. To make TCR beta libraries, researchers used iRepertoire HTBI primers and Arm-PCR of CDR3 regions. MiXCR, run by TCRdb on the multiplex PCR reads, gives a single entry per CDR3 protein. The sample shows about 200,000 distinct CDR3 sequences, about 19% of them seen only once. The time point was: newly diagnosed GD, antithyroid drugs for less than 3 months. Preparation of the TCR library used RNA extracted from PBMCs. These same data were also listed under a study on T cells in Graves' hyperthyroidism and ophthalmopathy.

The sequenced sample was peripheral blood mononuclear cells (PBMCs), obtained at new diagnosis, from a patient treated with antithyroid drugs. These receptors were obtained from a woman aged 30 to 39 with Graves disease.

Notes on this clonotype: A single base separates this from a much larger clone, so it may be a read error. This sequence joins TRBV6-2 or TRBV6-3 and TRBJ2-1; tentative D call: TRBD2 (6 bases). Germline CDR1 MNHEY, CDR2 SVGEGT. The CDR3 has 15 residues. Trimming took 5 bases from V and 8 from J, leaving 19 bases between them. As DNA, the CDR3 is TGTGCCAGCAGTACGTCTAGACTAGTCGGGCATGAGCAGTTCTTC. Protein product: CASSTSRLVGHEQFF.

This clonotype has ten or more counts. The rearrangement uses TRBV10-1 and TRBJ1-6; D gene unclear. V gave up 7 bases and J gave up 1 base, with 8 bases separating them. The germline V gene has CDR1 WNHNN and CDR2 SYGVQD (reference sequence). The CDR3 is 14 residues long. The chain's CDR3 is CASNRGSYNSPLHF. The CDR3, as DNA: TGCGCCAGCAATAGAGGGTCCTATAATTCACCCCTCCACTTT.

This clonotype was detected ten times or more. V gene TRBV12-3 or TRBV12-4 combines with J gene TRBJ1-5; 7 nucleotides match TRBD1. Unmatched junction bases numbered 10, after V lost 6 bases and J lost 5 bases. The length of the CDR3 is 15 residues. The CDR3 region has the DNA TGTGCCAGCAGGATGACAGGGAAGTACCATCAGCCCCAGCATTTT. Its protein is CASRMTGKYHQPQHF.

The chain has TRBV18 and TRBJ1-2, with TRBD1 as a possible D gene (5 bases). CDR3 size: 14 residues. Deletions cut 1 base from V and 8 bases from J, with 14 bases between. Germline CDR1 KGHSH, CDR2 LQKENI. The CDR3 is CASSPLSQGEGYTF. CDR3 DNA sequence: TGTGCCAGCTCACCACTTTCCCAGGGCGAGGGCTACACCTTC.

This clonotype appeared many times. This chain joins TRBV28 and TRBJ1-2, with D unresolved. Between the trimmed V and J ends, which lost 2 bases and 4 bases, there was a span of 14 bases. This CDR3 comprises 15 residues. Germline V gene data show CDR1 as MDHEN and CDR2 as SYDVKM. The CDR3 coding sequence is TGTGCCAGCAGTTTACCCTACGCAGGCGTCTATGGCTACACCTTC. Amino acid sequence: CASSLPYAGVYGYTF.

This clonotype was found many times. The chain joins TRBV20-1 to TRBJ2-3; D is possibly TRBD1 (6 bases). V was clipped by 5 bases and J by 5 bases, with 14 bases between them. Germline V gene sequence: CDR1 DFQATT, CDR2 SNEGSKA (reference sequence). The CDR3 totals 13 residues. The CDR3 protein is CSARLQGIDTQYF. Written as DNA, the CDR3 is TGCAGTGCTCGGCTACAGGGAATAGATACGCAGTATTTT.

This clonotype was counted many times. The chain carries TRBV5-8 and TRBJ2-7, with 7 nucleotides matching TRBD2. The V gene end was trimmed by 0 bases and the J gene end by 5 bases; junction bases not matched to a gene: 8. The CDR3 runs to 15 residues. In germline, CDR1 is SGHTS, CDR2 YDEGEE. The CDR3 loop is CASSLAWAAGDEQYF. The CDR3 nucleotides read TGTGCCAGCAGCTTGGCATGGGCCGCGGGGGACGAGCAGTACTTC.

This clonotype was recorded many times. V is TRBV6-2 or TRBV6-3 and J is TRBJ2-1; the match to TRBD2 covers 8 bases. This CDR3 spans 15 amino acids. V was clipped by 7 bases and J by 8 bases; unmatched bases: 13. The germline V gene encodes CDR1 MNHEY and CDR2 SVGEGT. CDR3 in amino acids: CASTERLAGFHEQFF. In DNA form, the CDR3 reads TGTGCCAGCACTGAACGTCTAGCGGGTTTCCATGAGCAGTTCTTC.

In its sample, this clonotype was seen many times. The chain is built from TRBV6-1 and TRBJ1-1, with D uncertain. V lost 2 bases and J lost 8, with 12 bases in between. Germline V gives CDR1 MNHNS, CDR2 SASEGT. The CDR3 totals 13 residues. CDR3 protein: CASSEKWVSEAFF. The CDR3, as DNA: TGTGCCAGCAGTGAAAAATGGGTTTCGGAAGCTTTCTTT.

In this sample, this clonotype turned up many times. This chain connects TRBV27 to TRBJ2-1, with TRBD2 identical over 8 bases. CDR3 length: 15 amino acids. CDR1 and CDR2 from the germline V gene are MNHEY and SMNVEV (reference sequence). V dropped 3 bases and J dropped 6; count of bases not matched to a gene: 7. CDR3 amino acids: CASSLMSGGLNEQFF. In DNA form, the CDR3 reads TGTGCCAGCAGTTTGATGAGCGGGGGACTCAATGAGCAGTTCTTC.